This TCR beta chain was recorded in a study of T cell repertoires in cytomegalovirus infection. From the reads, TCRdb called clonotypes with MiXCR, one entry per CDR3 protein. The sample carries fewer than 1,000,000 distinct CDR3 sequences, more than 25% recorded once. This clonotype turned up a few times. Its antigen is undetermined. V dropped 5 bases and J dropped 5; count of bases not matched to a gene: 11. Per germline, CDR1 LNHDA and CDR2 SQIVND (reference sequence). This CDR3 is built from 15 residues. This sequence was found in a human donor in good health (CMV status not recorded). Some clones in this sample may be carry-over from other donors' samples. The starting material was cultured CD8+ T cells from PBMCs, obtained from culture after CMV antigen stimulation. The chain carries TRBV19 and TRBJ2-5; 7 bases are shared with TRBD1. The DNA for the CDR3 is TGTGCCAGTAGTGACCCCACAGGGGCTGGGGAGACCCAGTACTTC. This encodes CASSDPTGAGETQYF.